These T cell receptor beta chains were read from a single sample in a study of T cells expressing NK-cell markers. Reanalyzing the 5' RACE reads, TCRdb keeps one entry per CDR3 protein, without DNA. The sample holds 160,000 or so distinct CDR3 sequences. The sample comprised blood T cells: a sorted CD56 or NKG2C T cell subset, CD4+ or CD8+ T cells, or bulk PBMC T cells (not recorded which). These receptors were obtained from a woman aged 18-69 years in good health. CDR3s include the opening cysteine and the closing phenylalanine or tryptophan.

j_call | v_call | cdr3_aa
TRBJ2-3 | TRBV20-1 | CSARRSLAGFTDTQYF
TRBJ1-1 | TRBV9 | CASSVALATEAFF
TRBJ2-3 | TRBV15 | CATSRVAGKRYF
TRBJ1-6 | TRBV12-3/TRBV12-4 | CASSSGTGNSPLHF
TRBJ1-1 | TRBV5-1 | CASSRTNTDTEAFF
TRBJ2-1 | TRBV27 | CASSLVGAYNEQFF
TRBJ2-7 | TRBV12-3/TRBV12-4 | CASSLAPGDITYEQYF
TRBJ2-7 | TRBV15 | CATSRSSGTGDYEQYF
TRBJ2-1 | TRBV5-1 | CASSQGLGMEQFF
TRBJ2-1 | TRBV5-1 | CASRHESSYNEQFF
TRBJ1-6 | TRBV9 | CASSKKTGPNSPLHF
TRBJ2-2 | TRBV7-3 | CASSLWGPGELFF
TRBJ2-1 | TRBV4-1 | CASSQVQKSGRVWYNEQFF
TRBJ1-2 | TRBV4-2 | CASSQLLRGPSAPGGYGYTF
TRBJ1-6 | TRBV20-1 | CSARPTPGPLHF